The sequence of this T cell receptor beta chain was determined in a study of identical twins. Findings of the study overall: Beta out-of-frame sequences displayed a weaker excess of sharing between twins. Out-of-frame alpha sequences common to twins exhibited an excess of low generation probability. The same donors were not followed; conclusions instead depended on cross-sectional statistical analysis.

Worth noting for this clonotype: Its antigen remains unidentified. A junction boundary mismatches the germline segment, possibly from a read error.

Each cDNA held unique molecular identifiers, and template switching gave it a universal primer site. MiXCR, applied by TCRdb to the 5' RACE reads, yields one record per CDR3 protein. The sample shows a few hundred thousand distinct CDR3 sequences, about 13% of them seen only once. The germline CDR1 and CDR2 sequences are DFQATT and SNEGSKA (reference sequence). The CDR3 has 15 residues. The same data also went into a second study, on yellow fever vaccine responses in identical twins.

The sample was memory (CD45RO+) T cells sorted from blood. The receptor's source is a woman between 18 and 29 years old in good health. The gene calls are TRBV20-1 and TRBJ2-4; D not resolved. Written as DNA, the CDR3 is TGCTGTGCTAGAGATCCGGCTAACAGCAAAAACATTCAGTACTTC. Protein: CCARDPANSKNIQYF.